This section outlines one TCR beta chain sequence together with its context. This clonotype was seen more than once but under ten times. What antigen it recognizes has not been identified. The record has no base qualities; no much larger clone is one base away. Libraries came from RT-PCR. The instrument was a NextSeq 550. The raw public data were reprocessed by TCRdb itself: fastp quality trimming at Q25, MiXCR clonotype calling, in-frame beta chains only. Rows with one shared CDR3 protein collapse into an entry with the most common genes and DNA. For this sample there are about 960,000 distinct CDR3 sequences; roughly 18% appear just once. The ten largest clones take up 6% of the sample. These data originate in a study of patients and donors after allogeneic stem cell transplantation (dated by TCRdb to 2020 to 2021). The CDR3 runs 21 amino acids, cysteine and phenylalanine included. Only the CDR3 region is kept as DNA, spanning 63 bases read in frame from base 1. CDR1 and CDR2, per the germline V gene, are MNHEY and SVGEGT. V ends up 1 base short and J 1 base short, with an unmatched junction base count of 13.

The sample comprised blood, either unsorted or a sorted T cell fraction (not recorded which). The clonotype originates from a human donor who was either an allogeneic HSCT recipient or a stem cell or donor lymphocyte infusion donor (not recorded which). It is not recorded whose cells these are; they may come from a transplant donor. The chain joins TRBV6-2 or TRBV6-3 to TRBJ2-1, with TRBD2 matching 13 junction bases. CDR3 region: CASSYFSTSGRAPGSYNEQFF. Here is the DNA: TGTGCCAGCAGTTACTTCAGTACTAGCGGGAGGGCCCCCGGGTCCTACAATGAGCAGTTCTTC.